This entry concerns a single TCR beta chain. It has no known antigen specificity. Per-base qualities were not stored, and no clone one base away is much larger. Thawed unstimulated PBMCs were stained for CD3, CD4 and CD8 and FACS-sorted into CD3+CD4+ and CD3+CD8+ populations. Each of the 8 studied subjects was randomized to immunosuppression withdrawal. The Qiagen DNeasy Blood and Tissue Kit was used for genomic DNA isolation. Frozen genomic DNA underwent high-throughput TCRbeta CDR3 sequencing by immunoSEQ, including PCR amplification, mapping, bias correction and internal controls. In the paper's pipeline: Productive rearrangements were kept, and unique TCRbeta sequences were defined by CDR3 nucleotide sequence plus V and J gene. For classification of a sequence as donor-reactive, at least 5-fold expansion in CFSE-low cells relative to unstimulated pre-transplant cells and a frequency of at least 0.01% were required. To ensure at least 90% detection power, minimum frequency thresholds were set for each subject based on that subject's lowest-template unstimulated sample. Jensen-Shannon divergence between the top 1000 TCRbeta sequences post-transplant and pre-transplant was used to measure repertoire turnover. Two-sided Fisher's exact tests were used to test for changes in the detection of donor-reactive sequences. The immuneACCESS repertoire file appears here via TCRdb, limited to in-frame rearrangements. These files lack a portion of the clones; in checked studies, under half of the deficit traces to unresolved V genes, and the cause of the others is not known. From that table come the V and J calls and clone size; the DNA was used to work out D and trimming. The sample table contains 55,000 to 75,000 clones; only one count was recorded for around 70% of them. The top ten clonotypes cover over 2.5% of the sample.

The sample belongs to a study of T cell clones after liver transplantation (dated by TCRdb to 2018 to 2020). Study-level background: The samples were obtained from ITN030ST, a randomized trial that attempted immunosuppression withdrawal within 2 years after liver transplantation. Third party-reactive TCRbeta sequences from pre-transplant MLRs were also identified as an antigen-independent comparator for donor-reactive sequences. Donor-reactive T cell clones were identified by TCRbeta sequencing after a pre-transplant mixed lymphocyte reaction and then tracked in post-transplant blood. To count as tolerant, a recipient had to stay completely off immunosuppression for at least one year without liver enzymes climbing beyond twice the upper limit of normal. Blood samples were collected pre-transplant, then pre-randomization ahead of withdrawal, and finally post-randomization once withdrawal had either been completed or failed. Of the 8 liver transplant recipients making up the studied cohort, 3 were classified as tolerant and 5 as non-tolerant. Subjects received no induction therapy and standard immunosuppression until randomization at 12-24 months post-transplant. Three of the eight recipients were HCV-positive; the others were transplanted for non-autoimmune, non-viral indications.

Including cysteine and phenylalanine, the CDR3 has 15 amino acids. Of all the DNA, just the CDR3 is kept, 45 bases in frame from base 1. The germline V gene (reference sequence) yields LNHNV for CDR1 and YYDKDF for CDR2. Here V drops 1 base and J drops 6 bases, and the junction holds 3 bases not matched to any gene. Study-level results and caveats: Once repertoire turnover was taken into account, donor-reactive detection showed a significant reduction for CD4 in 7 of 8 subjects and for CD8 in 8 of 8. Because no allograft tissue specimens were available, donor-reactive T cells may have migrated into the graft instead of being deleted. A greater decline was seen for donor-reactive sequences than for third party-reactive sequences, suggesting partial antigen-specific deletion unrelated to withdrawal success. A significant post-transplant decrease in circulating donor-reactive CD4 TCRbeta sequences was observed in 5 of 8 subjects, irrespective of tolerance or HCV status. The conclusions were considered preliminary, being limited by small, heterogeneous patient numbers and non-standardized post-transplant time points. Low numbers of available donor cells limited the measurable donor-reactive repertoire in a couple of subjects.

Sequences were derived from CD4+ T cells from blood, sampled at the 15-month timepoint. The chain couples TRBV15 to TRBJ2-1, and TRBD2 matches 10 of the central bases. The receptor was derived from a human patient who received a liver transplant. Because of the transplant, the T cells may be the graft donor's rather than the patient's own. The CDR3 region: CATSRVLAGLNEQFF. The sequenced DNA is TGTGCCACCAGCAGAGTACTAGCGGGACTCAATGAGCAGTTCTTC.